Below, one T cell receptor beta chain is given with its context. Its matching antigen is unknown. The sample comes from a study of T cells after yellow fever vaccination. The study made its TCR cDNA through 5'RACE template switching. That step introduced a universal primer site along with UMIs. TCRdb reprocessed the 5' RACE reads via MiXCR and lists one record per CDR3 protein. The table has under 550,000 distinct CDR3 sequences, about a fifth seen once; the top ten hold about a sixth. The CDR3 sequence is 12 residues long. V gave up 5 bases and J gave up 6 bases, with 10 bases separating them. CDR1 and CDR2 from the germline V gene are SEHNR and FQNEAQ (reference sequence). Whole-study findings and limits: The secondary response was weaker but peaked faster, day 5 versus 15.

The TCR was taken from a man between 18 and 35 years old who received the YFV17D yellow fever vaccine. The chain recombines TRBV7-9 with TRBJ1-2; D might be TRBD1 (6 bases). The material was PBMCs, obtained 20 to 25 days after the first yellow fever vaccination. CDR3 in amino acids: CASSLQGNGYTF. CDR3 sequence (DNA): TGTGCCAGCAGCCTTCAGGGGAATGGCTACACCTTC.